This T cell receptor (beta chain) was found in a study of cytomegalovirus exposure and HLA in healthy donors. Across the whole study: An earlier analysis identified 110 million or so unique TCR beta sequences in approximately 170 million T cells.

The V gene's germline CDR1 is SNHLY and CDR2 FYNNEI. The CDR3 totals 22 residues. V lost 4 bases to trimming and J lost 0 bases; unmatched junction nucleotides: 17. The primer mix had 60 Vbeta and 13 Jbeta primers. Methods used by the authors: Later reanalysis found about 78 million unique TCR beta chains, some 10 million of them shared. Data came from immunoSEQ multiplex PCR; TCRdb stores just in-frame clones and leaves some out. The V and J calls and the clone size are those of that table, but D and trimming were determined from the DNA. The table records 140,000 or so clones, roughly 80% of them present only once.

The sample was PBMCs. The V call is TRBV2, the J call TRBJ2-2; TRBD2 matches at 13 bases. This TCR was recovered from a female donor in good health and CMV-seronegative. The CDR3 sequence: CASSGVASGTSGEAPNTGELFF. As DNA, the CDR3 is TGTGCCAGCAGTGGGGTTGCTTCCGGGACTAGCGGGGAAGCCCCGAACACCGGGGAGCTGTTTTTT. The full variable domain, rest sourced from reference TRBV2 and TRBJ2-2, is EPEVTQTPSHQVTQMGQEVILRCVPISNHLYFYWYRQILGQKVEFLVSFYNNEISEKSEIFDDQFSVERPDGSNFTLKIRSTKLEDSAMYFCASSGVASGTSGEAPNTGELFFGEGSRLTVL.